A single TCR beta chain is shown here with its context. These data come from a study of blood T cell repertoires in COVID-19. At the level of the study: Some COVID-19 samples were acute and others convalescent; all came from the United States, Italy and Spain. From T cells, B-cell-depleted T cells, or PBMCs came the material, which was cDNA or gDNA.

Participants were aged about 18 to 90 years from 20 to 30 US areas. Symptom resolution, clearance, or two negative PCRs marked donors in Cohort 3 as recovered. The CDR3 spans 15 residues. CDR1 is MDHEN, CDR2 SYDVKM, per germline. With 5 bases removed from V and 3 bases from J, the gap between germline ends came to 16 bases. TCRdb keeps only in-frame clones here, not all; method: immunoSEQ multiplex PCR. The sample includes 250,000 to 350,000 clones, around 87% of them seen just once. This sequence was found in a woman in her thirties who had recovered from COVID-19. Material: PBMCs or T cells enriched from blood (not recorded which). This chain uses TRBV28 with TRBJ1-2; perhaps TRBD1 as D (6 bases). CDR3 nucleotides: TGTGCCAGCAGTGAGGGGGGAGGGGACCACTATGGCTACACCTTC. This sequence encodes CASSEGGGDHYGYTF.